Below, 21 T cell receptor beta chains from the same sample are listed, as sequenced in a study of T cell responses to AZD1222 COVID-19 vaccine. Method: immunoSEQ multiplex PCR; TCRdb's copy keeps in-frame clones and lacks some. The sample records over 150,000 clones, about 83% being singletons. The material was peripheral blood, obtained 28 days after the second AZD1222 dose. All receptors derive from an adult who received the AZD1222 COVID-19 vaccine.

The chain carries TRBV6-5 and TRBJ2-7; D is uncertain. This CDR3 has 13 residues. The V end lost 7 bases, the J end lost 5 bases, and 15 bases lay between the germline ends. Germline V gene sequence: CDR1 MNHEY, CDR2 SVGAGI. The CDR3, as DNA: TGTGCCAGCAACCCAGTGAAGCCCAACGAGCAGTACTTC. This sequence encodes CASNPVKPNEQYF.

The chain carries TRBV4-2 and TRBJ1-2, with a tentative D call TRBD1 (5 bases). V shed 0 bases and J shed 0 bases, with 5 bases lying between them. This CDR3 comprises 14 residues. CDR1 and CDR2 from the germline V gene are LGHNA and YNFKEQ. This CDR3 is CASSQETANYGYTF. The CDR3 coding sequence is TGTGCCAGCAGCCAAGAGACAGCTAACTATGGCTACACCTTC.

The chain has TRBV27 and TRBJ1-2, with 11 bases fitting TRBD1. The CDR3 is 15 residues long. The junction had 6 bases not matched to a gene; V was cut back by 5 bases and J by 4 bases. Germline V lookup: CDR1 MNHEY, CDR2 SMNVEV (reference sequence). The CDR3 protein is CASSPLGQGVYGYTF. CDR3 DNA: TGTGCCAGCAGTCCCCTGGGACAGGGGGTCTATGGCTACACCTTC.

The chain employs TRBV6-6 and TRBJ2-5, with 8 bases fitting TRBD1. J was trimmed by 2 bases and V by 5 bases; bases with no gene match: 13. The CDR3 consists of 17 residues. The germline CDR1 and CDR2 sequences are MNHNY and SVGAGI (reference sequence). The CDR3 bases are TGTGCCAGCAGTCAGGACCCGGGAACAGGGGGACAAGAGACCCAGTACTTC. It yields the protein CASSQDPGTGGQETQYF.

The CDR3 protein is CASSWGQLSNQPQHF. The CDR3 bases are TGTGCCAGCAGCTGGGGACAGTTAAGCAATCAGCCCCAGCATTTT. The chain combines TRBV5-8 with TRBJ1-5; 7 bases are shared with TRBD1. V dropped 3 bases and J dropped 1; count of bases not matched to a gene: 4. This CDR3 has 15 amino acids. Germline V gene lookup returns CDR1 SGHTS and CDR2 YDEGEE.

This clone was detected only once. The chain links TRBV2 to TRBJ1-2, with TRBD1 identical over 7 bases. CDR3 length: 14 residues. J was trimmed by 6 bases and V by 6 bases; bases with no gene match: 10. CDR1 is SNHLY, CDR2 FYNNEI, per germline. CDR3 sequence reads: CASSTRRGGDGYTF. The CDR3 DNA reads TGTGCCAGCAGCACAAGGAGAGGGGGCGATGGCTACACCTTC.

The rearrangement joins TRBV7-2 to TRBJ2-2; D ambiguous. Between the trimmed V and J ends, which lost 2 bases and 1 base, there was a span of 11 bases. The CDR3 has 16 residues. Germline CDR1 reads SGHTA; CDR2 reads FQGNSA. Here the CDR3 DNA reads TGTGCCAGCAGCTTATTCTCGACCAAGAACACCGGGGAGCTGTTTTTT. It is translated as CASSLFSTKNTGELFF.

CDR3 protein: CASSQGRGRNSPLHF. In nucleotides, the CDR3 is TGTGCCAGCAGCCAAGGCAGGGGGCGGAATTCACCCCTCCACTTT. The chain joins TRBV14 to TRBJ1-6; 8 nucleotides line up with TRBD1. Germline-derived CDR1 and CDR2 are SGHDN and FVKESK. J was trimmed by 7 bases and V by 1 base; bases with no gene match: 3. There are 15 residues in the CDR3.

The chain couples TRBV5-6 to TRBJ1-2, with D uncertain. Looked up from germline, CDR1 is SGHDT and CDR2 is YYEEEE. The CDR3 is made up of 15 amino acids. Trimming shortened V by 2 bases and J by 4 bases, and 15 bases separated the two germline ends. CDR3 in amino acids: CASSFQRHVLYGYTF. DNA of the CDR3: TGTGCCAGCAGCTTTCAAAGACACGTCCTCTATGGCTACACCTTC.

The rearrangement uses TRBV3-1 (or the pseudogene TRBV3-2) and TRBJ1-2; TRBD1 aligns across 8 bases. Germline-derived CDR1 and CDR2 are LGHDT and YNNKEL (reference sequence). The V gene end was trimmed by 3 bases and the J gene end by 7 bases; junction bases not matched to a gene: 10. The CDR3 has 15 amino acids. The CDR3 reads CASSHRQGWHSGYTF. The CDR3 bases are TGTGCCAGCAGCCACAGACAGGGGTGGCACAGTGGCTACACCTTC.

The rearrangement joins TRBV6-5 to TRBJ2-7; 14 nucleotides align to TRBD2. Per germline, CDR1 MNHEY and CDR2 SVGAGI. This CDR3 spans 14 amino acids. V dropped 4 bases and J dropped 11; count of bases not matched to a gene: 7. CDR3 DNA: TGTGCCAGCAGTTCCCGGACTAGCGGGGGGTTTGAGTACTTC. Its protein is CASSSRTSGGFEYF.

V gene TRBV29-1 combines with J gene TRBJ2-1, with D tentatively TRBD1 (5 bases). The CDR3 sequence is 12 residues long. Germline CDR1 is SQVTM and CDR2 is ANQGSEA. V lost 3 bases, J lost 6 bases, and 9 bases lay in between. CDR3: CSVEGQVNEQFF. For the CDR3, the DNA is TGCAGCGTTGAGGGGCAGGTCAATGAGCAGTTCTTC.

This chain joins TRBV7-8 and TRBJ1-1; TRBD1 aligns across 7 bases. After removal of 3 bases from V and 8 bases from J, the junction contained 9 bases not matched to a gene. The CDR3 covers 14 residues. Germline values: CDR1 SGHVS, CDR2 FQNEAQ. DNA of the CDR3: TGTGCCAGCAGCTTTATGGGACAGAGTAAAGAAGCTTTCTTT. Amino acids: CASSFMGQSKEAFF.

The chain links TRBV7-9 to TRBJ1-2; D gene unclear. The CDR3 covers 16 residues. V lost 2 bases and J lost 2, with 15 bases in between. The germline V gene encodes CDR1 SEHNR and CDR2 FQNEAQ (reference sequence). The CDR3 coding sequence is TGTGCCAGCAGCTTATCGCTGTATGCGAGGAACTATGGCTACACCTTC. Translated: CASSLSLYARNYGYTF.

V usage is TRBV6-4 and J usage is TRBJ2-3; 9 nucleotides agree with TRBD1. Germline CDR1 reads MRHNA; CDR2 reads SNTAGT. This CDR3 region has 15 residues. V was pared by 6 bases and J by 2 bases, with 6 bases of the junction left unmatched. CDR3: CASSDGQGTTDTQYF. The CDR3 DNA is TGTGCCAGCAGCGACGGACAGGGGACCACAGATACGCAGTATTTT.

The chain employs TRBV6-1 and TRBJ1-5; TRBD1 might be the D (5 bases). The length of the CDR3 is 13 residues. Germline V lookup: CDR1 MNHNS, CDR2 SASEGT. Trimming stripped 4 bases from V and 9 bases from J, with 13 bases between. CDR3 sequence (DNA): TGTGCCAGCAGTGGAGCCTCGGGGCTGCCCCAGCATTTT. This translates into CASSGASGLPQHF.

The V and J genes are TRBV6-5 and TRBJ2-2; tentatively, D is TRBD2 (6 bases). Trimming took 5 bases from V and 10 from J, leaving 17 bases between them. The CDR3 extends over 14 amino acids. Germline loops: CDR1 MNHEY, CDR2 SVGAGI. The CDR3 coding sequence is TGTGCCAGCAGTCTCACCCGACGGGGGATGGAGCTGTTTTTT. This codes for CASSLTRRGMELFF.

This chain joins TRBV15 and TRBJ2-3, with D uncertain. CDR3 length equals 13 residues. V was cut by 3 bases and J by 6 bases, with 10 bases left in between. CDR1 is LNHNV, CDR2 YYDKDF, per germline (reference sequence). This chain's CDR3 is CATSSPLMDTQYF. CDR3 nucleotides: TGTGCCACCAGCAGTCCCCTTATGGATACGCAGTATTTT. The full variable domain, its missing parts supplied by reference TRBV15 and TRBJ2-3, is DAMVIQNPRYQVTQFGKPVTLSCSQTLNHNVMYWYQQKSSQAPKLLFHYYDKDFNNEADTPDNFQSRRPNTSFCFLDIRSPGLGDTAMYLCATSSPLMDTQYFGPGTRLTVL.

DNA of the CDR3: TGTGCCTGGACTCTCTCAGACGAGCAGTACTTC. This gives the protein CAWTLSDEQYF. This sequence joins TRBV30 and TRBJ2-7, with no clear D. The length of the CDR3 is 11 residues. In germline, CDR1 is GTSNPN, CDR2 SVGIG (reference sequence). V was trimmed by 4 bases and J by 5 bases, leaving 9 bases between them.

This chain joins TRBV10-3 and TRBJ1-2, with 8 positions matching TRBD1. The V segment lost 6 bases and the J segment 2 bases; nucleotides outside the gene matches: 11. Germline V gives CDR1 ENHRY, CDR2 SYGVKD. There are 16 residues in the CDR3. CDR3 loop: CAIRGTGTGGNYGYTF. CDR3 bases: TGTGCCATCAGGGGGACCGGGACAGGCGGGAACTATGGCTACACCTTC.

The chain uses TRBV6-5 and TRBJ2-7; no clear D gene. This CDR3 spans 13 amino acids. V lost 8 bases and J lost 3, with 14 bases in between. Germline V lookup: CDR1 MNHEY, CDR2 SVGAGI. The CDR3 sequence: CASRPVNNYEQYF. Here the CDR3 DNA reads TGTGCCAGCCGACCGGTGAATAACTACGAGCAGTACTTC.